This passage covers 12 T cell receptor beta chains from one sample sequenced in a study of blood T cell repertoires in COVID-19. Only in-frame clones appear in the TCRdb table, and some are missing; sequencing was by immunoSEQ multiplex PCR. This table holds about 130,000 clones, roughly three quarters found once. Specimen: peripheral blood. These receptors came from a woman between 70 and 85 years old with COVID-19, enrolled during active disease.

This chain connects TRBV30 to TRBJ1-1, with a possible D match to TRBD1 (5 bases). V gave up 3 bases and J gave up 4 bases, with 15 bases separating them. In germline, CDR1 is GTSNPN, CDR2 SVGIG (reference sequence). The CDR3 length is 14 residues. The CDR3 sequence: CAWRQQGLSTEAFF. In DNA form, the CDR3 reads TGTGCCTGGAGGCAGCAGGGTTTGAGCACTGAAGCTTTCTTT.

This chain links TRBV2 with TRBJ2-1; 9 positions agree with TRBD2. Germline loops: CDR1 SNHLY, CDR2 FYNNEI. This CDR3 region has 15 residues. Germline trimming cut 6 bases from V and 8 bases from J; bases unmatched to any gene: 11. The CDR3 region is CASSQGASGVYEQFF. Written as DNA, the CDR3 is TGTGCCAGCAGCCAAGGGGCTAGCGGGGTGTATGAGCAGTTCTTC.

The CDR3 DNA sequence: TGTGCCAGCAGCTCCCGGGACAGGATGAGCACCATATATTTT. This encodes CASSSRDRMSTIYF. The chain combines TRBV7-2 with TRBJ1-3; 8 bases align to TRBD1. The germline CDR1 and CDR2 sequences are SGHTA and FQGNSA. This CDR3 is built from 14 residues. Trimming took 4 bases from V and 9 from J; bases not matched to a gene: 8.

The chain has TRBV6-6 and TRBJ1-2, with 12 bases matching TRBD1. CDR1 and CDR2 from the germline V gene are MNHNY and SVGAGI (reference sequence). J lost 1 base, V lost 5 bases, and 8 bases had no gene match. The CDR3 contains 17 residues. CDR3 DNA: TGTGCCAGCAGTCCCGGGACAGGGGGCGAGGGTAACTATGGCTACACCTTC. Residues: CASSPGTGGEGNYGYTF.

This chain uses TRBV18 with TRBJ1-1, with TRBD1 matching 7 bases. Germline CDR1 KGHSH, CDR2 LQKENI. The CDR3 totals 13 residues. V shed 2 bases and J 9 bases; nucleotides not matched to a gene: 6. CDR3 bases: TGTGCCAGCTCACCAAGGGGACAGATACAAGCTTTCTTT. It specifies CASSPRGQIQAFF.

The chain couples TRBV3-1 (or the pseudogene TRBV3-2) to TRBJ1-3, with a possible D match to TRBD1 (5 bases). The V end lost 3 bases, the J end lost 0 bases, and 12 bases lay between the germline ends. CDR1 and CDR2 (germline): LGHDT, YNNKEL (reference sequence). The CDR3 has 16 residues. The chain's CDR3 is CASSQKGLSSGNTIYF. In nucleotides, the CDR3 is TGTGCCAGCAGCCAGAAGGGACTGAGCTCTGGAAACACCATATATTTT.

The CDR3 sequence is CASSWSLSTNEKLFF. The CDR3 coding sequence is TGCGCCAGCAGCTGGAGCCTATCAACTAATGAAAAACTGTTTTTT. The chain has TRBV5-1 and TRBJ1-4, with no clear D. The CDR3 consists of 15 residues. Deletions cut 3 bases from V and 0 bases from J, with 9 bases between. The V gene's germline CDR1 is SGHRS and CDR2 YFSETQ.

The V call is TRBV29-1, the J call TRBJ2-7; D not certain. CDR1 and CDR2 from the germline V gene are SQVTM and ANQGSEA. The CDR3 totals 12 residues. The V and J ends lost 4 bases and 3 bases respectively, with 10 bases between them. For the CDR3, the DNA is TGCAGCGTTGGACTGGCGAGCTACGAGCAGTACTTC. Residues: CSVGLASYEQYF.

The V and J genes are TRBV7-6 and TRBJ2-6; TRBD1 might be the D (5 bases). Looked up from germline, CDR1 is SGHVS and CDR2 is FNYEAQ. V was shortened by 5 bases and J by 0 bases, with 14 bases between the two germline ends. This CDR3 is 17 amino acids long. This CDR3 is CASSPADSPSGANVLTF. The CDR3 DNA follows: TGTGCCAGCAGCCCCGCAGACAGCCCCTCTGGGGCCAACGTCCTGACTTTC. Variable domain in full (rest from reference TRBV7-6 and TRBJ2-6): GAGVSQSPRYKVTKRGQDVALRCDPISGHVSLYWYRQALGQGPEFLTYFNYEAQQDKSGLPNDRFSAERPEGSISTLTIQRTEQRDSAMYRCASSPADSPSGANVLTFGAGSRLTVL.

V gene TRBV29-1 combines with J gene TRBJ1-2; tentative D call: TRBD1 (6 bases). Germline V gene lookup returns CDR1 SQVTM and CDR2 ANQGSEA. The ends were cut back, 0 bases at V and 4 bases at J, with 15 bases in the middle. The CDR3 spans 15 residues. The CDR3: CSVEEAGRGGYGYTF. Written as DNA, the CDR3 is TGCAGCGTTGAAGAAGCAGGGAGGGGGGGCTATGGCTACACCTTC.

This clone was seen more than once but under ten times. The V gene is TRBV5-6, the J gene TRBJ2-3, with D possibly TRBD2 on 6 matching bases. Per the germline V gene, CDR1 is SGHDT and CDR2 is YYEEEE. V was trimmed by 4 bases and J by 0 bases, leaving 15 bases between them. This CDR3 spans 16 amino acids. In nucleotides, the CDR3 is TGTGCCAGCAGCCGAGGGCGGGGAGCTAGCACAGATACGCAGTATTTT. It translates to CASSRGRGASTDTQYF. Full variable domain (missing parts from reference TRBV5-6 and TRBJ2-3): DAGVTQSPTHLIKTRGQQVTLRCSPKSGHDTVSWYQQALGQGPQFIFQYYEEEERQRGNFPDRFSGHQFPNYSSELNVNALLLGDSALYLCASSRGRGASTDTQYFGPGTRLTVL.

The J gene is TRBJ2-4, the V gene TRBV6-6; D unresolved. Trimming stripped 2 bases from V and 0 bases from J, with 8 bases between. CDR1 is MNHNY and CDR2 is SVGAGI in the germline V gene (reference sequence). CDR3 length equals 15 residues. CDR3 nucleotides: TGTGCCAGCAGTTACGCGGATATAGCCAAAAACATTCAGTACTTC. It is translated as CASSYADIAKNIQYF.